The 31 T cell receptor beta chains listed next were all sequenced from one sample in a study of radiation and T cells in renal cell carcinoma. The time point here: baseline pretreatment blood. Treatment in this sample: 15 Gy SBRT to primary tumor, nephrectomy 4 weeks later. Sequencing used immunoSEQ multiplex PCR; TCRdb keeps in-frame clones, though not all of them. The sample holds 150,000 or so clones; roughly nine tenths are singletons and the top ten take roughly 4%. The specimen was blood, collected from a patient whose treatment included radiotherapy and nephrectomy. These receptors originate from a woman in her 70s with renal cell carcinoma.

The chain couples TRBV7-2 to TRBJ2-7; D is undetermined. There are 13 residues in the CDR3. V was trimmed by 1 base and J by 1 base, leaving 5 bases between them. Germline loops: CDR1 SGHTA, CDR2 FQGNSA. Here the CDR3 DNA reads TGTGCCAGCAGCTTAGGGGTGTCCTACGAGCAGTACTTC. This encodes CASSLGVSYEQYF.

J is TRBJ2-1 and V is TRBV15, with D maybe TRBD2 (6 bases). V lost 5 bases to trimming and J lost 0 bases, with 11 bases between them. Germline V gives CDR1 LNHNV, CDR2 YYDKDF (reference sequence). This CDR3 is 15 amino acids long. CDR3 sequence reads: CATSGGTASYNEQFF. The CDR3 nucleotides read TGTGCCACCAGCGGCGGGACTGCCTCCTACAATGAGCAGTTCTTC.

This clone was counted between two and nine times. This chain connects TRBV13 to TRBJ1-1; D gene uncertain. This CDR3 region has 14 residues. Germline CDR1 PRHDT, CDR2 FYEKMQ (reference sequence). With 3 bases removed from V and 4 bases from J, the gap between germline ends came to 12 bases. CDR3 coding DNA: TGTGCCAGCAGCTTTCCGGGTAGGGCCACTGAAGCTTTCTTT. It translates to CASSFPGRATEAFF. Full variable domain (missing parts from reference TRBV13 and TRBJ1-1): AAGVIQSPRHLIKEKRETATLKCYPIPRHDTVYWYQQGPGQDPQFLISFYEKMQSDKGSIPDRFSAQQFSDYHSELNMSSLELGDSALYFCASSFPGRATEAFFGQGTRLTVV.

The rearrangement joins TRBV27 to TRBJ1-5; D uncertain. CDR3 length: 14 amino acids. V was pared by 0 bases and J by 10 bases, with 13 bases between. Germline V gene sequence: CDR1 MNHEY, CDR2 SMNVEV (reference sequence). For the CDR3, the DNA is TGTGCCAGCAGTTTATCACGGGAGTCAGGTCCCCAGCATTTT. Translating it yields CASSLSRESGPQHF.

This clone was detected only a few times. The V and J genes are TRBV11-2 and TRBJ1-4; D is unresolved. With 5 bases removed from V and 10 bases from J, the gap between germline ends came to 14 bases. This CDR3 has 13 residues. Germline CDR1 SGHAT, CDR2 FQNNGV. The CDR3 here is CASSTPGRGKLFF. The CDR3 DNA reads TGTGCCAGCAGCACTCCAGGACGTGGAAAACTGTTTTTT.

The rearrangement links TRBV9 to TRBJ2-1, with 8 bases aligning to TRBD2. Germline V gene lookup returns CDR1 SGDLS and CDR2 YYNGEE. Trimming at V came to 3 bases and at J to 5 bases, leaving 10 bases not matched to a gene. The CDR3 is 16 amino acids. The CDR3 DNA reads as TGTGCCAGCAGCGCCCCCGGGACTAGTATGAACAATGAGCAGTTCTTC. As protein: CASSAPGTSMNNEQFF.

This clone was seen a few times. V and J are TRBV30 and TRBJ1-5; D is possibly TRBD1 (5 bases). This CDR3 has 12 amino acids. V was shortened by 2 bases and J by 5 bases, with 7 bases between the two germline ends. Germline CDR1 and CDR2: GTSNPN and SVGIG (reference sequence). The CDR3 is CAWSSQDQPQHF. The CDR3 region has the DNA TGTGCCTGGAGTTCACAGGATCAGCCCCAGCATTTT.

This chain joins TRBV4-1 and TRBJ2-1; 8 nucleotides line up with TRBD2. After removal of 1 base from V and 5 bases from J, the junction contained 7 bases not matched to a gene. CDR1 MGHRA and CDR2 YSYEKL come from the germline V gene. The CDR3 spans 16 residues. CDR3 sequence: CASSQVSGGPNNEQFF. CDR3 bases: TGCGCCAGCAGCCAAGTCAGCGGGGGTCCTAACAATGAGCAGTTCTTC.

This CDR3 reads CASSLLQGYGYTF. CDR3 nucleotide sequence: TGTGCCAGCAGCTTGTTGCAGGGGTATGGCTACACCTTC. The chain is built from TRBV5-6 and TRBJ1-2; TRBD1 is a possible D gene (6 bases). The V gene's germline CDR1 is SGHDT and CDR2 YYEEEE. Trimming removed 1 base at V and 5 bases at J, with 9 bases between. There are 13 residues in the CDR3.

The chain links TRBV5-8 to TRBJ1-5; 7 nucleotides match TRBD1. CDR3 size: 16 residues. The germline V gene encodes CDR1 SGHTS and CDR2 YDEGEE. V gave up 5 bases and J gave up 2 bases; unmatched junction bases: 10. The CDR3 here is CASRTRGGLGNQPQHF. DNA for the CDR3: TGTGCCAGCAGGACCAGGGGGGGTCTTGGCAATCAGCCCCAGCATTTT. The entire variable domain, with the rest obtained from reference TRBV5-8 and TRBJ1-5, is as follows: EAGVTQSPTHLIKTRGQQATLRCSPISGHTSVYWYQQALGLGLQFLLWYDEGEERNRGNFPPRFSGRQFPNYSSELNVNALELEDSALYLCASRTRGGLGNQPQHFGDGTRLSIL.

V usage is TRBV30 and J usage is TRBJ1-5; tentative D call: TRBD1 (6 bases). The CDR3 runs to 21 residues. Germline CDR1 GTSNPN, CDR2 SVGIG (reference sequence). Between the trimmed V and J ends, which lost 5 bases and 3 bases, there was a span of 35 bases. The CDR3 loop is CAWSHRPFHGAGALHNQPQHF. CDR3 DNA sequence: TGTGCCTGGTCCCACCGCCCATTTCACGGGGCAGGGGCCCTTCACAATCAGCCCCAGCATTTT.

This clone was found once. V is TRBV5-5 and J is TRBJ2-7, with 12 bases lining up with TRBD1. Germline lookup yields CDR1 SGHKS and CDR2 YYEKEE (reference sequence). Germline trimming cut 4 bases from V and 5 bases from J; bases unmatched to any gene: 19. This CDR3 is built from 19 residues. DNA of the CDR3: TGTGCCAGCAGCGCATCCTCCGGGACAGGGGGCGCGTTATTTCACGAGCAGTACTTC. As protein: CASSASSGTGGALFHEQYF.

The chain has TRBV7-2 and TRBJ2-3; 9 positions agree with TRBD2. This CDR3 has 12 residues. CDR1 is SGHTA, CDR2 FQGNSA, per germline. The CDR3 protein is CAERGDTDTQYF. Written as DNA, the CDR3 is TGTGCGGAGCGGGGGGACACAGATACGCAGTATTTT. Full variable domain (rest looked up from reference TRBV7-2 and TRBJ2-3): GAGVSQSPSNKVTEKGKDVELRCDPISGHTALYWYRQSLGQGLEFLIYFQGNSAPDKSGLPSDRFSAERTGGSVSTLTIQRTQQEDSAVYLCAERGDTDTQYFGPGTRLTVL.

The chain employs TRBV7-2 and TRBJ2-3; tentative D call: TRBD2 (6 bases). The germline gives CDR1 SGHTA, CDR2 FQGNSA. CDR3 length: 16 amino acids. V lost 5 bases and J lost 5, with 20 bases in between. The CDR3 DNA follows: TGTGCCAGCAGCGGGAAGGGGTGGAGGGTTAGAGATACGCAGTATTTT. Encoded protein: CASSGKGWRVRDTQYF.

The chain links TRBV5-4 to TRBJ2-6, with 8 bases fitting TRBD1. The germline V gene encodes CDR1 SGHNT and CDR2 YYREEE (reference sequence). This CDR3 comprises 15 residues. With V trimmed by 2 bases and J by 2 bases, 0 bases remained unmatched. The CDR3 here is CASSFRGPGANVLTF. CDR3 DNA: TGTGCCAGCAGCTTCAGGGGGCCTGGGGCCAACGTCCTGACTTTC.

V and J are TRBV18 and TRBJ1-3; tentative D call: TRBD1 (5 bases). Trimming pared 8 bases from V and 2 bases from J, leaving 22 bases between. From germline, CDR1 is KGHSH and CDR2 LQKENI. This CDR3 has 17 residues. CDR3 DNA: TGTGCCAGCCATGACGGGGGAGCTCATCGCACTGGAAACACCATATATTTT. Encoded protein: CASHDGGAHRTGNTIYF.

This rearrangement joins TRBV18 to TRBJ2-7; D not certain. Trimming removed 2 bases from V and 4 bases from J, with 6 bases in between. CDR3 length: 12 amino acids. In germline, CDR1 is KGHSH, CDR2 LQKENI. DNA of the CDR3: TGTGCCAGCTCACCAAAACAATACGAGCAGTACTTC. Translation: CASSPKQYEQYF.

This chain links TRBV30 with TRBJ2-7; 8 bases are a match to TRBD1. Germline CDR1 is GTSNPN and CDR2 is SVGIG (reference sequence). The length of the CDR3 is 14 residues. V trimming: 4 bases; J trimming: 5 bases; junction bases outside the gene matches: 10. CDR3 residues: CAWTVGQGAHEQYF. CDR3 nucleotides: TGTGCCTGGACCGTCGGGCAGGGGGCGCACGAGCAGTACTTC.

The genes are TRBV5-1 and TRBJ1-2, with D perhaps TRBD1 (5 bases). Germline V gene sequence: CDR1 SGHRS, CDR2 YFSETQ. CDR3 length: 14 residues. The ends were cut back, 0 bases at V and 2 bases at J, with 8 bases in the middle. The CDR3 region has the DNA TGCGCCAGCAGCTTGGGGGGCGCCAACTATGGCTACACCTTC. This translates into CASSLGGANYGYTF.

This chain links TRBV10-3 with TRBJ1-4; 7 nucleotides agree with TRBD1. This CDR3 is built from 16 residues. The V segment lost 5 bases and the J segment 1 base; nucleotides outside the gene matches: 7. Germline loops: CDR1 ENHRY, CDR2 SYGVKD. The CDR3 protein is CAISPTQGGTNEKLFF. CDR3 coding DNA: TGTGCCATCAGTCCCACCCAGGGGGGAACTAATGAAAAACTGTTTTTT.

This clone was observed a single time. This chain connects TRBV29-1 to TRBJ2-3, with 7 bases fitting TRBD1. This CDR3 is built from 13 residues. Trimming cost V 6 bases and J 2 bases; bases outside gene matches: 5. Germline V gene data show CDR1 as SQVTM and CDR2 as ANQGSEA. The CDR3 here is CSVDRDLTDTQYF. CDR3 nucleotides: TGCAGCGTCGACAGGGACCTCACAGATACGCAGTATTTT.

This chain uses TRBV2 with TRBJ2-7; a possible D gene is TRBD2 (5 bases). Trimming took 8 bases from V and 3 from J, leaving 20 bases between them. The CDR3 spans 15 residues. Germline CDR1 is SNHLY and CDR2 is FYNNEI. CDR3 coding DNA: TGTGCCAGCGCGGTTGACCGGGCTAGCAGCTACGAGCAGTACTTC. Residues: CASAVDRASSYEQYF.

This clone was seen once. The rearrangement uses TRBV30 and TRBJ1-3, with 8 bases fitting TRBD1. The CDR3 has 15 residues. V was clipped by 3 bases and J by 0 bases; unmatched bases: 4. Germline values: CDR1 GTSNPN, CDR2 SVGIG (reference sequence). The CDR3 loop is CAWRITGGSGNTIYF. CDR3 DNA: TGTGCCTGGAGGATCACAGGGGGCTCTGGAAACACCATATATTTT.

The V call is TRBV9, the J call TRBJ1-6; D ambiguous. V gave up 0 bases and J gave up 4 bases, with 5 bases separating them. CDR1 and CDR2 from the germline V gene are SGDLS and YYNGEE. This CDR3 is built from 14 residues. This chain's CDR3 is CASSVEPYNSPLHF. The CDR3 coding sequence is TGTGCCAGCAGCGTAGAGCCTTATAATTCACCCCTCCACTTT.

The chain employs TRBV19 and TRBJ1-5, with D tentatively TRBD1 (6 bases). Germline V CDR1 and CDR2: LNHDA, SQIVND (reference sequence). The CDR3 extends over 16 amino acids. V was shortened by 5 bases and J by 6 bases, with 20 bases between the two germline ends. In nucleotides, the CDR3 is TGTGCCAGTAGTCCACAGGGTTGGTATGGCGGTCAGCCCCAGCATTTT. Protein: CASSPQGWYGGQPQHF.

This clone was observed a few times. The rearrangement links TRBV5-4 to TRBJ1-1; D unclear. The V end was cut by 0 bases, the J end by 7 bases, with 10 bases between. CDR3 length: 13 amino acids. Germline loops: CDR1 SGHNT, CDR2 YYREEE (reference sequence). The CDR3 DNA is TGTGCCAGCAGCTTGGTAGGCAGGAGTGAAGCTTTCTTT. This translates into CASSLVGRSEAFF. The full variable domain, with the rest looked up from reference TRBV5-4 and TRBJ1-1, is ETGVTQSPTHLIKTRGQQVTLRCSSQSGHNTVSWYQQALGQGPQFIFQYYREEENGRGNFPPRFSGLQFPNYSSELNVNALELDDSALYLCASSLVGRSEAFFGQGTRLTVV.

The chain recombines TRBV18 with TRBJ1-5; possible D gene TRBD1, 5 bases. Germline loops: CDR1 KGHSH, CDR2 LQKENI. The CDR3 is made up of 15 amino acids. With 0 bases removed from V and 3 bases from J, the gap between germline ends came to 9 bases. The CDR3 DNA is TGTGCCAGCTCACCACCGGGGCCCCCCAATCAGCCCCAGCATTTT. This codes for CASSPPGPPNQPQHF.

The chain has TRBV5-1 and TRBJ1-2; D is unclear. Germline values: CDR1 SGHRS, CDR2 YFSETQ. V was clipped by 0 bases and J by 3 bases, with 33 bases between them. This CDR3 is 22 amino acids long. Here the CDR3 reads CASSLASGVSLSSGGNYYGYTF. CDR3 bases: TGCGCCAGCAGCTTGGCCTCTGGGGTGAGTCTTTCTTCGGGCGGAAATTACTATGGCTACACCTTC. The whole variable domain, remainder taken from reference TRBV5-1 and TRBJ1-2, is KAGVTQTPRYLIKTRGQQVTLSCSPISGHRSVSWYQQTPGQGLQFLFEYFSETQRNKGNFPGRFSGRQFSNSRSEMNVSTLELGDSALYLCASSLASGVSLSSGGNYYGYTFGSGTRLTVV.

This chain uses TRBV7-2 with TRBJ2-1, with D perhaps TRBD2 (6 bases). The CDR3 is 13 residues long. The germline V gene encodes CDR1 SGHTA and CDR2 FQGNSA. V was pared by 1 base and J by 10 bases, with 11 bases between. The CDR3 region is CASSLVLAGEQFF. CDR3 bases: TGTGCCAGCAGCTTAGTTCTTGCGGGGGAGCAGTTCTTC.

The rearrangement links TRBV7-2 to TRBJ2-4; no clear D gene. The CDR3 has 17 amino acids. Germline-derived CDR1 and CDR2 are SGHTA and FQGNSA. Between the trimmed V and J ends, which lost 2 bases and 3 bases, there was a span of 17 bases. The DNA of the CDR3 is TGTGCCAGCAGCTTAAGGCCGGTTGTGGATGGCAAAAACATTCAGTACTTC. Its protein product is CASSLRPVVDGKNIQYF.

The chain is built from TRBV11-3 and TRBJ2-3; 11 bases agree with TRBD2. The CDR3 length is 18 residues. The V gene end was trimmed by 1 base and the J gene end by 1 base; junction bases not matched to a gene: 7. Germline V CDR1 and CDR2: SGHNT, YENEEA. The CDR3 sequence: CASSLALAGAPGTDTQYF. The CDR3 nucleotides are TGTGCCAGCAGCTTAGCACTAGCGGGGGCCCCTGGCACAGATACGCAGTATTTT.